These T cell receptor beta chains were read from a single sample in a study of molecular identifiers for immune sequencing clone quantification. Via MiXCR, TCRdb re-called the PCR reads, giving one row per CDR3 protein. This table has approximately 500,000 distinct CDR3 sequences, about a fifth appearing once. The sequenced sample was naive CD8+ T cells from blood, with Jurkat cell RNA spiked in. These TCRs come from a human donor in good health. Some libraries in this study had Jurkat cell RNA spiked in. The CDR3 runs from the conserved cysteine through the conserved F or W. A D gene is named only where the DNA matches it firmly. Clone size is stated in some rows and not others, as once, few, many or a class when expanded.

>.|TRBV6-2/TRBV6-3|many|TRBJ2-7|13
TGTGCCAGCAGTGCCGGGACCGACTACGAGCAGTACTTC
CASSAGTDYEQYF
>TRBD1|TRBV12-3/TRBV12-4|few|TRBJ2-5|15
TGTGCCAGCAGGTCCTCCCGACAGGGAGAAGAGACCCAGTACTTC
CASRSSRQGEETQYF
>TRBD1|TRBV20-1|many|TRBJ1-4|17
TGCAGTGCTAGAGATCTATTTGCAGGGGGCCTAAATGAAAAACTGTTTTTT
CSARDLFAGGLNEKLFF
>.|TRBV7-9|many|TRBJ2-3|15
TGTGCCAGCAGCCCAAGATTTGAGGGAACAGATACGCAGTATTTT
CASSPRFEGTDTQYF
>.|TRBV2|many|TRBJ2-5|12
TGTGCCAGCAGGAGCGGCCAAGAGACCCAGTACTTC
CASRSGQETQYF
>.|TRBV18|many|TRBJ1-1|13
TGTGCCAGCAGCCTCGACAGCTACACTGAAGCTTTCTTT
CASSLDSYTEAFF
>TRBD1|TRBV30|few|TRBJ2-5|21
TGTGCCTGGAGTGAGGGGGAAACCCTCCGGGACAGGGACCCGTACCAAGAGACCCAGTACTTC
CAWSEGETLRDRDPYQETQYF
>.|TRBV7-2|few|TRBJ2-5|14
TGTGCCAGCAGCTTAGCGTTACAAGAAGAGACCCAGTACTTC
CASSLALQEETQYF
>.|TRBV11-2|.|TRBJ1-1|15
TGTGCCAGCAGCTTAGGGGGCAGGGTGAACACTGAAGCTTCCTTT
CASSLGGRVNTEASF
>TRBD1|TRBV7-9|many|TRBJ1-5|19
TGTGCCAGCAGCTCCCACCAACCGGGACAGCCTTATAGCAATCAGCCCCAGCATTTT
CASSSHQPGQPYSNQPQHF
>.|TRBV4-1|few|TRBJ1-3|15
TGCGCCAGCAGCCAAGCGAAGCCCTCTGGAAACACCATATATTTT
CASSQAKPSGNTIYF
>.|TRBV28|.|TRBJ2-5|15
TGTGCCAGCAGTTTTGGGGTTTCGAGAGAAGAGACCCAGTACTTC
CASSFGVSREETQYF
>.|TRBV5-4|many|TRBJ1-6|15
TGTGCCAGCAGCAGCCTGAGGGAGGCGAATTCACCCCTCCACTTT
CASSSLREANSPLHF
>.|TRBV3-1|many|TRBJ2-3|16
TGTGCCAGCAGCCCCACCGGGTCCGAATACACAGATACGCAGTATTTT
CASSPTGSEYTDTQYF
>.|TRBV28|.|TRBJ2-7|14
TGTGCCAGCAGTTTTCTAGCAGGAGTCTACGAGCAGTACTTC
CASSFLAGVYEQYF
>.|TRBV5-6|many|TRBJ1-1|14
TGTGCCAGCAGCTTGATGGGTCCAAGTCCTGAAGCTTTCTTT
CASSLMGPSPEAFF
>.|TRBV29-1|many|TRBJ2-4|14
TGCAGCGTTGAATGGGCAAGCACGGGAGACATTCAGTACTTC
CSVEWASTGDIQYF
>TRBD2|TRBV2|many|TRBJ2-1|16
TGTGCCAGCAGTCTTCTAGCGGGGGGACCCTACAATGAGCAGTTCTTC
CASSLLAGGPYNEQFF
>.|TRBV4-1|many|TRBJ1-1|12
TGCGCCAGCCAGGGGATAGGCACTGAAGCTTTCTTT
CASQGIGTEAFF
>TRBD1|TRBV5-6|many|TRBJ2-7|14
TGTGCCAGCAGACCGGGACAGGAGGATAACGAGCAGTACTTC
CASRPGQEDNEQYF
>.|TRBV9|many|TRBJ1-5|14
TGTGCCAGCAGCCCCGGGTACGGCAATCAGCCCCAGCATTTT
CASSPGYGNQPQHF
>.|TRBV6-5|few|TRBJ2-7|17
TGTGCCAGCAGTTACTCGAAAGGGGCAGGGACACCCTACGAGCAGTACTTC
CASSYSKGAGTPYEQYF
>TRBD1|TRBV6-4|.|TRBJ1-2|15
TGTGCCAGCAGTGACTACCCCGGACAGGGCTTTGGCTACACCTTC
CASSDYPGQGFGYTF
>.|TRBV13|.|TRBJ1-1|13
TGTGCCAGCAGCTTTGTAGGAAACACTGAGACTTTCTTT
CASSFVGNTETFF
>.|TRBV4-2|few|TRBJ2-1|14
TGTGCCAGCAGCCAAGTTTCTAGTTCTATTGAGCAGTTCTTC
CASSQVSSSIEQFF
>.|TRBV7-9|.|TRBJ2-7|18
TGTGCCAGCAGCACCTCCGACAGCTCCGAATTATTACACTACGAGCAGTACTTC
CASSTSDSSELLHYEQYF
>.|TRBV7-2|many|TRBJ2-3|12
TGTGCCAGCAGCTTAGAACAGAGTACGCAGTATTTT
CASSLEQSTQYF
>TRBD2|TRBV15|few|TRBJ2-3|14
TGTGCCACCAGTTTCAGGGAGGGGACAGATACGCAGTATTTT
CATSFREGTDTQYF
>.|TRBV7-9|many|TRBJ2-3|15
TGTGCCAGCAGCTCGCCCCAAGTTAGCACAGATACGCAGTATTTT
CASSSPQVSTDTQYF
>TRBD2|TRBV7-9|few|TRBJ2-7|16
TGTGCCAGCAGCCCGCTAGGGACTAGCGGGAGGGCCGAGCAGTACTTC
CASSPLGTSGRAEQYF
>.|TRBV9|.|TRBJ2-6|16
TGTGCCAGCAGCGTAGCGCGGAACTCTGGGGCCAACGTCCTGACTTTC
CASSVARNSGANVLTF
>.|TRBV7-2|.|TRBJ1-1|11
TGTGTCAGCACCTTCAACACTGAAGCTTTCTTT
CVSTFNTEAFF
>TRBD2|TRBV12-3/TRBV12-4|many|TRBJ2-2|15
TGTGCCAGCAGTTTTGGGGGGGCGAACACCGGGGAGCTGTTTTTT
CASSFGGANTGELFF
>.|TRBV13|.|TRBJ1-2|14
TGTGCCAGCGGCTTAACTACAGCCACGGAGGGCTACACCTTC
CASGLTTATEGYTF
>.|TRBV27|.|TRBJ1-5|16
TGTGCCAGCAGTTTATCATCAGGGGTGGGCAATCAGCCCCAGCATTTT
CASSLSSGVGNQPQHF
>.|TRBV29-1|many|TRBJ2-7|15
TGCAGCGTTGAATTGTGGAATGGTTCGGGATACGAGCAGTACTTC
CSVELWNGSGYEQYF
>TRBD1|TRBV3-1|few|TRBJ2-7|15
TGTGCCAGCAGCCCGGACAGGGGGTTTGGTTACGAGCAGTACTTC
CASSPDRGFGYEQYF
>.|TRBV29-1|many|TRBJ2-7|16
TGCAGCGTTGAAGAGAGGGGTAGGGGGTTTAGCGGCGAGCAGTACTTC
CSVEERGRGFSGEQYF
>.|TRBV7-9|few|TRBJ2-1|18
TGTGCCAGCAGCCCCCAGTACCGGCTAAATCCCCCTTACAATGAGCAGTTCTTC
CASSPQYRLNPPYNEQFF